This T cell receptor beta chain was recovered during a study of T cell responses to AZD1222 COVID-19 vaccine. About the research overall: Doses given second, at about 4 or about 12 weeks, were pooled.

Profiling relied on immunoSEQ multiplex PCR, and the TCRdb table lists in-frame clones only, not all of them. The top ten clones hold around 1.7% of a sample with about 100,000 clones, about nine tenths of them seen once. This CDR3 spans 14 amino acids. Trimming removed 6 bases at V and 5 bases at J, with 14 bases between. The germline CDR1 and CDR2 sequences are MNHNY and SVGAGI (reference sequence). The sample in question was peripheral blood, obtained on day 0 of AZD1222 vaccination. The source of this sequence is an adult in good health. The rearrangement uses TRBV6-6 and TRBJ1-5; TRBD1 might be the D (5 bases). The CDR3 loop reads CASRPGGSYQPQHF. The CDR3 coding sequence is TGTGCCAGCAGACCCGGGGGGTCATATCAGCCCCAGCATTTT.